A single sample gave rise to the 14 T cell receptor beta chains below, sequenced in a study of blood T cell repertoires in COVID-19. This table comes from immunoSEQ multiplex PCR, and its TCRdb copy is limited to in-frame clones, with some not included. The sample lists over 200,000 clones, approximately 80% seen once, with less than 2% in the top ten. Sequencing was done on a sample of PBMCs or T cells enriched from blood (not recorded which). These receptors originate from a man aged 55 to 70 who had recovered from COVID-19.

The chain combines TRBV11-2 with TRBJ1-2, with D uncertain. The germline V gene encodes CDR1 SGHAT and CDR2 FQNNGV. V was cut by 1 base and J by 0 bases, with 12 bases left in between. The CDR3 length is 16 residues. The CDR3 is CASSLGRPGPNYGYTF. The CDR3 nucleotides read TGTGCCAGCAGCTTAGGGCGACCTGGGCCTAACTATGGCTACACCTTC.

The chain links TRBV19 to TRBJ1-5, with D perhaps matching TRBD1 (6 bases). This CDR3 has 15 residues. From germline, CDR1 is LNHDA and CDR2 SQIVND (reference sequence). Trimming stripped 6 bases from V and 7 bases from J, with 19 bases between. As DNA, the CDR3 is TGTGCCAGTAGCTTCCGTACAGGGTCGGGGCAGCCCCAGCATTTT. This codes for CASSFRTGSGQPQHF.

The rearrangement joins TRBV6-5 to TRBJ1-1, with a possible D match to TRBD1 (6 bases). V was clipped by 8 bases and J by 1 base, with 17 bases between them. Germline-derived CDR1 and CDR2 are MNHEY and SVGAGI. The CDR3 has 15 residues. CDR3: CASLPYTGTNTEAFF. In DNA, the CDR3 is TGTGCCAGCCTACCCTACACAGGGACGAACACTGAAGCTTTCTTT.

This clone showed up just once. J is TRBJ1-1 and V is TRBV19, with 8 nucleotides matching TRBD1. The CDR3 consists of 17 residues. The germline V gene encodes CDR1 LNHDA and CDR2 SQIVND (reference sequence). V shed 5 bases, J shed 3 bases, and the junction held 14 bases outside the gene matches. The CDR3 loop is CASSPLAGQAAYTEAFF. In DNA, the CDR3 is TGTGCCAGTAGTCCCTTGGCGGGACAGGCTGCCTACACTGAAGCTTTCTTT.

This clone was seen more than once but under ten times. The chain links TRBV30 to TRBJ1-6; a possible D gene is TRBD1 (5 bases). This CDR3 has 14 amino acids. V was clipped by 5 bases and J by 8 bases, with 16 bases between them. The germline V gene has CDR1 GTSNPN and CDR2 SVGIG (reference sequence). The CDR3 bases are TGTGCCTGGTGCCGGGGACTCGGTGATTCACCCCTCCACTTT. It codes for CAWCRGLGDSPLHF.

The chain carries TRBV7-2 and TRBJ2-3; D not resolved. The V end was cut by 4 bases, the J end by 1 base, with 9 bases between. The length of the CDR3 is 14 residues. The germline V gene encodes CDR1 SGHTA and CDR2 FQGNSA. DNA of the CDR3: TGTGCCAGCAGCTGGAGCCCGGGCACAGATACGCAGTATTTT. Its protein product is CASSWSPGTDTQYF.

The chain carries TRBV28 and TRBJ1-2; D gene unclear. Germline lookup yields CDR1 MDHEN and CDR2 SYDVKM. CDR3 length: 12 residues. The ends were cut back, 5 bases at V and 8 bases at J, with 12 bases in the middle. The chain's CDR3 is CASSPGGEGYTF. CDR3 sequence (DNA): TGTGCCAGCAGTCCGGGCGGGGAAGGCTACACCTTC.

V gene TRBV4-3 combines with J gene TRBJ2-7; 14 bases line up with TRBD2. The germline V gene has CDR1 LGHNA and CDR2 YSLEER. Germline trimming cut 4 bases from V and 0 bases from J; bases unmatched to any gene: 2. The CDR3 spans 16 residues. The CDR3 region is CASSLGLAGGSYEQYF. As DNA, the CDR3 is TGCGCCAGCAGCCTAGGACTAGCGGGGGGCTCCTACGAGCAGTACTTC.

In DNA, the CDR3 is TGTGCCAGCAGCGTGGGACAGGGTGTCCACGAGCAGTACTTC. This codes for CASSVGQGVHEQYF. The chain is built from TRBV11-1 and TRBJ2-7; 9 bases are shared with TRBD1. Germline assignment: CDR1 SGHAT and CDR2 FQDESV (reference sequence). This CDR3 is built from 14 residues. After removal of 5 bases from V and 5 bases from J, the junction contained 7 bases not matched to a gene. Together with reference TRBV11-1 and TRBJ2-7, the CDR3 gives the full variable domain: EAEVAQSPRYKITEKSQAVAFWCDPISGHATLYWYRQILGQGPELLVQFQDESVVDDSQLPKDRFSAERLKGVDSTLKIQPAELGDSAMYLCASSVGQGVHEQYFGPGTRLTVT.

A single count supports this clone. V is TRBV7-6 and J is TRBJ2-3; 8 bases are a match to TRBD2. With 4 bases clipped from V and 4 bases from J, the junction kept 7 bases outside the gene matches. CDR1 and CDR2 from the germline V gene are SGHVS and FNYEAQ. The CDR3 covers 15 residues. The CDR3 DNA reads TGTGCCAGCAGCTACGGGGGGGCCCTGGCAGATACGCAGTATTTT. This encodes CASSYGGALADTQYF.

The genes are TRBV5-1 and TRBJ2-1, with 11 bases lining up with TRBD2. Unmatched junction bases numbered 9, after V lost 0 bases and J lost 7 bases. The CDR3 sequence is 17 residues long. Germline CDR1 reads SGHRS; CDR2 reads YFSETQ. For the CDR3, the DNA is TGCGCCAGCAGCTTGGACCCTAGCGGGGGGCGGAAGAATGAGCAGTTCTTC. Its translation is CASSLDPSGGRKNEQFF.

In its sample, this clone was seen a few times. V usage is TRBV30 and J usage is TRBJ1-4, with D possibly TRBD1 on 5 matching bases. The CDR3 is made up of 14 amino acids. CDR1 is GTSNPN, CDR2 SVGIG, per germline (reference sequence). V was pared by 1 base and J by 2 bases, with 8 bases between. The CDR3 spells CAWSAPGTNEKLFF. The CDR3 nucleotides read TGTGCCTGGAGTGCCCCAGGGACTAATGAAAAACTGTTTTTT.

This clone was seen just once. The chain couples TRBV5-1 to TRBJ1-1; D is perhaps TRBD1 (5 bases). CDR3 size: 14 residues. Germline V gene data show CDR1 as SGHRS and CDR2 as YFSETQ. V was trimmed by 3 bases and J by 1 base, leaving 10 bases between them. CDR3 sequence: CASSWTQGNTEAFF. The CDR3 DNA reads TGCGCCAGCAGCTGGACCCAGGGGAACACTGAAGCTTTCTTT.

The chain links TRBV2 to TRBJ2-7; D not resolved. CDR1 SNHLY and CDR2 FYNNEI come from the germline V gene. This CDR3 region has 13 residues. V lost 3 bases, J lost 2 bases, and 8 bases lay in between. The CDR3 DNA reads TGTGCCAGCAGTGAGGCCCTCACCTACGAGCAGTACTTC. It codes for CASSEALTYEQYF.